These 27 T cell receptor beta chains were sequenced from one sample in a study of cytomegalovirus exposure and HLA in healthy donors. Both 60 Vbeta primers and 13 Jbeta primers went into the PCR. Using immunoSEQ multiplex PCR, the repertoire was profiled, and TCRdb retains in-frame clones only, with some absent. This table holds over 150,000 clones, approximately 80% found once. Sequencing was performed on PBMCs. Receptor source: a man aged 25-45 years in good health and CMV-seronegative.

The count of this clone is one. The chain uses TRBV6-1 and TRBJ1-5, with D hard to call. The CDR3 totals 15 residues. The germline V gene encodes CDR1 MNHNS and CDR2 SASEGT. With 2 bases removed from V and 9 bases from J, the gap between germline ends came to 17 bases. CDR3 amino acids: CASSELRRPGRPQHF. The CDR3 nucleotides are TGTGCCAGCAGTGAACTGCGGCGGCCTGGGAGGCCCCAGCATTTT.

The rearrangement joins TRBV9 to TRBJ1-4; TRBD1 is a possible D gene (6 bases). Germline CDR1 and CDR2: SGDLS and YYNGEE. The CDR3 loop spans 13 amino acids. V gave up 3 bases and J gave up 5 bases, with 8 bases separating them. The CDR3, as DNA: TGTGCCAGCAGCGACAGGGCAAATGAAAAACTGTTTTTT. Translating it yields CASSDRANEKLFF.

The gene calls are TRBV2 and TRBJ1-1, with 7 bases lining up with TRBD1. CDR1 and CDR2 from the germline V gene are SNHLY and FYNNEI. The CDR3 has 14 amino acids. V was clipped by 5 bases and J by 6 bases; unmatched bases: 9. The CDR3 coding sequence is TGTGCCAGCAGTTGGGACAGCCGGGATTCTGAAGCTTTCTTT. Its protein is CASSWDSRDSEAFF.

The chain combines TRBV6-5 with TRBJ2-1, with D unresolved. Trimming took off 6 bases at V and 2 bases at J, with 11 bases between the two ends. CDR3 length: 14 residues. Germline V gene data show CDR1 as MNHEY and CDR2 as SVGAGI. The CDR3 spells CASRSEEAYNEQFF. CDR3 in DNA: TGTGCCAGCAGGTCGGAAGAGGCCTACAATGAGCAGTTCTTC.

This clone came up once. The chain is built from TRBV29-1 and TRBJ2-5; D not resolved. Germline V lookup: CDR1 SQVTM, CDR2 ANQGSEA. V was shortened by 7 bases and J by 1 base, with 4 bases between the two germline ends. The CDR3 covers 10 residues. CDR3 in amino acids: CSAVQETQYF. The DNA for the CDR3 is TGCAGCGCCGTCCAAGAGACCCAGTACTTC.

The chain recombines TRBV7-9 with TRBJ1-2; 10 bases fit TRBD1. Trimming cost V 5 bases and J 0 bases; bases outside gene matches: 6. Germline lookup yields CDR1 SEHNR and CDR2 FQNEAQ (reference sequence). CDR3 length equals 16 residues. Here the CDR3 reads CASSAGTGEANYGYTF. CDR3 DNA sequence: TGTGCCAGCAGCGCAGGGACAGGGGAGGCTAACTATGGCTACACCTTC.

The V and J genes are TRBV6-5 and TRBJ2-7; 14 bases are a match to TRBD2. This CDR3 has 14 residues. Germline V lookup: CDR1 MNHEY, CDR2 SVGAGI. V trimming: 7 bases; J trimming: 3 bases; junction bases outside the gene matches: 2. CDR3 in amino acids: CASTGLAGGYEQYF. In nucleotides, the CDR3 is TGTGCCAGCACCGGACTAGCGGGAGGCTACGAGCAGTACTTC.

This CDR3 reads CASSPSDSGYGYTF. The CDR3 DNA is TGTGCCAGCAGCCCATCGGACAGCGGCTATGGCTACACCTTC. This chain joins TRBV6-9 and TRBJ1-2; a weak D match, TRBD1 (6 bases). CDR1 is MNHGY and CDR2 is SVAAGI in the germline V gene. V was clipped by 6 bases and J by 4 bases, with 15 bases between them. The CDR3 has 14 amino acids.

J is TRBJ1-1 and V is TRBV4-3; weak D call: TRBD1 (5 bases). Trimming took off 3 bases at V and 2 bases at J, with 13 bases between the two ends. The CDR3 is made up of 15 amino acids. Per the germline V gene, CDR1 is LGHNA and CDR2 is YSLEER. CDR3 sequence (DNA): TGCGCCAGCAGCCAGTTGGGGGGGATAAACACTGAAGCTTTCTTT. It specifies CASSQLGGINTEAFF.

In DNA, the CDR3 is TGTGCCAGCAGCGCGTTGACAGGGCAGTTCTCTGGGGCCAACGTCCTGACTTTC. This gives the protein CASSALTGQFSGANVLTF. V is TRBV9 and J is TRBJ2-6; 7 bases match TRBD1. Germline CDR1 is SGDLS and CDR2 is YYNGEE. The CDR3 spans 18 residues. V was clipped by 3 bases and J by 0 bases; unmatched bases: 9.

This chain joins TRBV9 and TRBJ2-7, with TRBD2 identical over 9 bases. CDR3 size: 13 residues. With V trimmed by 8 bases and J by 6 bases, 9 bases remained unmatched. The germline gives CDR1 SGDLS, CDR2 YYNGEE. CDR3 loop: CASSAGGLTEQYF. CDR3 DNA: TGTGCCAGTTCAGCGGGAGGTCTCACCGAGCAGTACTTC. The full variable domain, its missing parts supplied by reference TRBV9 and TRBJ2-7, is DSGVTQTPKHLITATGQRVTLRCSPRSGDLSVYWYQQSLDQGLQFLIQYYNGEERAKGNILERFSAQQFPDLHSELNLSSLELGDSALYFCASSAGGLTEQYFGPGTRLTVT.

The V and J genes are TRBV9 and TRBJ2-1; D is unresolved. This CDR3 comprises 13 residues. Trimming left V 3 bases short and J 1 base short, with 5 bases between. Per germline, CDR1 SGDLS and CDR2 YYNGEE. The CDR3 sequence is CASSEESYNEQFF. CDR3 in DNA: TGTGCCAGCAGCGAGGAGTCCTACAATGAGCAGTTCTTC.

This clone was detected only a few times. The chain joins TRBV7-3 to TRBJ2-3; the match to TRBD1 covers 11 bases. V trimming: 1 base; J trimming: 2 bases; junction bases outside the gene matches: 2. There are 16 residues in the CDR3. Germline V gene data show CDR1 as SGHTA and CDR2 as FQGTGA. The CDR3 sequence is CASSLNGQGATDTQYF. CDR3 DNA sequence: TGTGCCAGCAGCTTAAACGGACAGGGGGCCACAGATACGCAGTATTTT.

This clone showed up just once. The gene calls are TRBV11-2 and TRBJ2-7; D perhaps matches TRBD2 (6 bases). V lost 1 base and J 4 bases, leaving 14 bases between the germline ends. This CDR3 is 15 amino acids long. The germline V gene has CDR1 SGHAT and CDR2 FQNNGV. CDR3 in amino acids: CASSLGRVGIYEQYF. CDR3 nucleotides: TGTGCCAGCAGCTTAGGGAGGGTGGGAATTTACGAGCAGTACTTC.

To note about this clone: The germline gene is not matched at one end of the junction; a read error may be the cause. The rearrangement uses TRBV7-9 and TRBJ2-7; TRBD1 aligns across 10 bases. Germline CDR1 and CDR2: SEHNR and FQNEAQ (reference sequence). The CDR3 has 15 residues. CDR3 coding DNA: TGTTCCAGCAGCTTCGGGGGGACAGGGGAATACGAGCAGTACTTC. Protein: CSSSFGGTGEYEQYF.

This chain connects TRBV2 to TRBJ1-5; no clear D. Germline V CDR1 and CDR2: SNHLY, FYNNEI. This CDR3 has 17 amino acids. The V and J ends lost 4 bases and 1 base respectively, with 17 bases between them. The CDR3 sequence: CASSGRARRVSNQPQHF. The DNA for the CDR3 is TGTGCCAGCAGTGGGCGGGCTCGGAGGGTGAGCAATCAGCCCCAGCATTTT.

V gene TRBV6-6 combines with J gene TRBJ2-2, with a weak D call TRBD2 (5 bases). With 6 bases removed from V and 4 bases from J, the gap between germline ends came to 15 bases. This CDR3 has 15 residues. Germline lookup yields CDR1 MNHNY and CDR2 SVGAGI (reference sequence). CDR3 residues: CASRNPTRSTGELFF. Written as DNA, the CDR3 is TGTGCCAGCAGGAACCCCACTAGGAGCACCGGGGAGCTGTTTTTT.

The gene calls are TRBV9 and TRBJ2-3; TRBD2 aligns across 7 bases. V was clipped by 0 bases and J by 9 bases; unmatched bases: 31. CDR1 is SGDLS, CDR2 YYNGEE, per germline. The CDR3 has 22 amino acids. CDR3 in amino acids: CASSVGGGWELGMAGEPWTQYF. DNA of the CDR3: TGTGCCAGCAGCGTAGGCGGAGGGTGGGAGTTAGGAATGGCGGGAGAACCTTGGACGCAGTATTTT.

The chain links TRBV5-1 to TRBJ1-2; D might be TRBD1 (5 bases). The germline gives CDR1 SGHRS, CDR2 YFSETQ. The CDR3 sequence is 14 residues long. The V end was cut by 0 bases, the J end by 7 bases, with 13 bases between. Here the CDR3 reads CASSLGRDGPGYTF. CDR3 nucleotide sequence: TGCGCCAGCAGCTTGGGCAGGGATGGTCCTGGCTACACCTTC.

In this sample, this clone turned up once. The chain recombines TRBV11-2 with TRBJ2-6, with 8 bases identical to TRBD2. CDR1 is SGHAT and CDR2 is FQNNGV in the germline V gene. The V segment lost 4 bases and the J segment 0 bases; nucleotides outside the gene matches: 11. CDR3 size: 19 residues. CDR3 sequence (DNA): TGTGCCAGCAGCTCGGGGGGGGCAGGGAGTATCTCTGGGGCCAACGTCCTGACTTTC. It is translated as CASSSGGAGSISGANVLTF.

Only a few counts were recorded for this clone. The chain joins TRBV7-2 to TRBJ1-2; no clear D. Germline V gene sequence: CDR1 SGHTA, CDR2 FQGNSA. This CDR3 has 14 amino acids. The V gene lost 1 base and the J gene lost 1 base, with 7 bases spanning the gap. The CDR3 loop reads CASSLVGVNYGYTF. For the CDR3, the DNA is TGTGCCAGCAGCTTAGTCGGAGTTAACTATGGCTACACCTTC.

The J gene is TRBJ2-1, the V gene TRBV9, with 8 positions matching TRBD2. Germline CDR1 and CDR2: SGDLS and YYNGEE. Trimming took 3 bases from V and 2 from J; bases not matched to a gene: 4. The CDR3 is 15 residues long. CDR3 loop: CASSDSRGAYNEQFF. The CDR3 DNA reads as TGTGCCAGCAGCGATTCGCGGGGGGCCTACAATGAGCAGTTCTTC.

The chain employs TRBV28 and TRBJ1-5; 8 bases fit TRBD1. Trimming removed 3 bases from V and 2 bases from J; junction bases left unmatched: 9. Germline CDR1 MDHEN, CDR2 SYDVKM. This CDR3 comprises 17 residues. CDR3 sequence: CASSFFTGGWGNQPQHF. CDR3 nucleotides: TGTGCCAGCAGTTTCTTTACAGGGGGTTGGGGCAATCAGCCCCAGCATTTT.

This chain joins TRBV10-1 and TRBJ2-2; D possibly corresponds to TRBD2 (6 bases). Deletions cut 4 bases from V and 5 bases from J, with 17 bases between. The CDR3 is made up of 16 amino acids. Germline assignment: CDR1 WNHNN and CDR2 SYGVQD (reference sequence). DNA for the CDR3: TGCGCCAGCAGTGCCTTCGGGGGTGGGTATACCGGGGAGCTGTTTTTT. Encoded protein: CASSAFGGGYTGELFF.

The J gene is TRBJ2-7, the V gene TRBV7-6, with 8 bases fitting TRBD1. Germline values: CDR1 SGHVS, CDR2 FNYEAQ. The ends lost 3 bases at V and 2 bases at J; junction bases unmatched: 3. CDR3 length equals 14 residues. CDR3 nucleotide sequence: TGTGCCAGCAGCTTCGGGACAGGAACCTACGAGCAGTACTTC. Translated: CASSFGTGTYEQYF.

This clone was seen a single time. This rearrangement joins TRBV13 to TRBJ2-7, with D perhaps TRBD2 (6 bases). The CDR3 runs to 15 residues. Germline CDR1 and CDR2: PRHDT and FYEKMQ (reference sequence). The V end was cut by 4 bases, the J end by 4 bases, with 17 bases between. DNA of the CDR3: TGTGCCAGCAGCTCCCATACAGCGGGTGATTACGAGCAGTACTTC. It encodes CASSSHTAGDYEQYF.

Worth noting for this clone: Other nucleotide sequences in the sample specify the same CDR3. The chain recombines TRBV7-9 with TRBJ2-7; 7 bases map to TRBD1. The CDR3 is 15 residues long. Germline V gives CDR1 SEHNR, CDR2 FQNEAQ (reference sequence). Germline trimming cut 5 bases from V and 3 bases from J; bases unmatched to any gene: 10. CDR3 coding DNA: TGTGCCAGCAGCCGCCGGACAGGAGGAGGCTACGAGCAGTACTTC. This codes for CASSRRTGGGYEQYF.